The sequence of this T cell receptor (beta chain) was determined in a study of lymphopenia after photon versus proton radiotherapy. V shed 1 base, J shed 4 bases, and the junction held 2 bases outside the gene matches. CDR3 length: 15 residues. The germline gives CDR1 KGHSH, CDR2 LQKENI. Points on this clone: Its antigen is not known.

Study-wide results and limits: Relative stability marked proton patients; photon patients lost diversity and naive cells.

Measured with immunoSEQ multiplex PCR; TCRdb has only the in-frame clones, and not every one. The sample includes 150,000 or so clones, around nine tenths of them seen just once. This TCR came from a middle-aged man with gastric cancer. V and J are TRBV18 and TRBJ2-2, with TRBD2 matching 8 bases. The source material was peripheral blood, sampled from a patient treated with photon-based radiotherapy. This CDR3 is CASSPLLAGTGELFF. Here the CDR3 DNA reads TGTGCCAGCTCACCACTCCTAGCGGGCACCGGGGAGCTGTTTTTT. The variable domain in full, completed from reference TRBV18 and TRBJ2-2, reads NAGVMQNPRHLVRRRGQEARLRCSPMKGHSHVYWYRQLPEEGLKFMVYLQKENIIDESGMPKERFSAEFPKEGPSILRIQQVVRGDSAAYFCASSPLLAGTGELFFGEGSRLTVL.